This T cell receptor (beta chain) was captured by sequencing in a study of CD8+ T cells in alopecia areata. For the study at large: Tofacitinib therapy took 6 to 18 months; 6 months off drug came after. Whole-study results and caveats: Scalp data also include sequences from resident alphabeta T cells of normal skin. With patients, TCR sharing proved less clear than in mice, a difference possibly related to HLA.

Reverse transcription of extracted RNA yielded cDNA, which provided the sequencing template. Some clones are missing from TCRdb's copy, which holds only in-frame ones; the method was immunoSEQ multiplex PCR. The repertoire consists of around 50,000 clones, with 90% to 97% occurring once and the leading ten covering about 26%. As part of sample collection, lesional scalp punch biopsies and peripheral blood were taken from alopecia areata patients. V lost 1 base to trimming and J lost 6 bases, with 7 bases between them. CDR3 size: 12 residues. In germline, CDR1 is SEHNR, CDR2 FQNEAQ (reference sequence). A note on this clone: Its cognate antigen is unknown.

Sample: CD8+ T cells sorted from blood, taken at week 0. The chain recombines TRBV7-9 with TRBJ2-7; weak D call: TRBD1 (5 bases). The TCR was taken from a human donor with alopecia areata. The CDR3 DNA sequence: TGTGCCAGCAGCTTAGAGGGGTTCGAGCAGTACTTC. Its protein is CASSLEGFEQYF.